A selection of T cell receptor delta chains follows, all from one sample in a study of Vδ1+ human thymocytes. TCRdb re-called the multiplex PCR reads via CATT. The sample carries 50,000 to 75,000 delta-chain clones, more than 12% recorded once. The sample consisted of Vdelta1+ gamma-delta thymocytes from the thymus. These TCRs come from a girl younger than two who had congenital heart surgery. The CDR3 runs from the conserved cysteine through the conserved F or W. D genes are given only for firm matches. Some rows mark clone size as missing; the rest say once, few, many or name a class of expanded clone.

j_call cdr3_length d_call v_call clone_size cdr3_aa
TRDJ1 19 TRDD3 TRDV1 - CALGEPPHKGGYLTDKLIF
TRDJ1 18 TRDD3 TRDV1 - CALGELGGDTRHTDKLIF
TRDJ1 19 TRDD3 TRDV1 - CALGELAWGIASHTDKLIF
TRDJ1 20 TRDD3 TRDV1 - CALGELSLLGDTEYTDKLIF
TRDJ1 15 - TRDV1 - CALGDLRGATDKLIF
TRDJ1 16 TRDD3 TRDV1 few CALGGSGGSDTDKLIF
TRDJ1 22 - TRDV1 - CALGELVVLPTAGGSYTDKLIF
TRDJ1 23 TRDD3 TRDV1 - CALGEQGESRLRCTGGLTDKLIF
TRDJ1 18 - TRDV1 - CALGEPGIHRTMSDKLIF
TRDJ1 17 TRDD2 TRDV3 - CATRTLRHLPTGVKLIF
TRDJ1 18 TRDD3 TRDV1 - CALGEPFLLGDTVDKLIF
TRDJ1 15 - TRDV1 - CALGELGTSLPKLIF
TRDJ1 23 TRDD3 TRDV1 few CALGELVALLQSLGDSYTDKLIF
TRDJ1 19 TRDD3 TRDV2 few CACDTPVVGDRARTDKPIF
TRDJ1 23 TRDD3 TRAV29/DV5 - CAASASHIDPGGPRPLYTDKLIF
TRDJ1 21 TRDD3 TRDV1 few CALGTPGPFHWGDKWVDKLIF
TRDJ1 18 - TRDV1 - CALGNPPFEGTYTDKLIF
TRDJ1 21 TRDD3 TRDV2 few CACDTGKEPWGKAGYTDKLIF
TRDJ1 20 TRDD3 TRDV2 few CACDTPLGGDKGEYTDKLIF
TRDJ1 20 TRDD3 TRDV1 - CALGELLLDLGDTRTDKLIF
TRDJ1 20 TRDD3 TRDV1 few CALGDKEYWGKTPKIDKLIF
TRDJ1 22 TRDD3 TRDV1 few CALGEPPLTPFGGLAHTDKLIF
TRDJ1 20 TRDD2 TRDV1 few CALGTEGLPTPCYSTDKLIF
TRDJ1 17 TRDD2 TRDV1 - CALGGTSYVYWDNKLIF
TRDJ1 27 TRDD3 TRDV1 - CALGELSPTLLYWGITPVGGDTDKLIF
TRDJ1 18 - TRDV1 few CALGELVAYGPYTDKLIF
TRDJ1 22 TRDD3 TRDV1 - CALGELWAPTRTGGLYTDKLIF
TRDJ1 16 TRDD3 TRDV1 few CALGEHTGVLGDKLIF
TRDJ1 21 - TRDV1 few CALGDEPNIPSIYTDTDKLIF
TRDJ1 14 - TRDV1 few CALGDNPPLVKLIF
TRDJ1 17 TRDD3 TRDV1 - CALGAAFKGAGGAKLIF
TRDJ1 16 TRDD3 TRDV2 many CACVPWGILGTDKLIF